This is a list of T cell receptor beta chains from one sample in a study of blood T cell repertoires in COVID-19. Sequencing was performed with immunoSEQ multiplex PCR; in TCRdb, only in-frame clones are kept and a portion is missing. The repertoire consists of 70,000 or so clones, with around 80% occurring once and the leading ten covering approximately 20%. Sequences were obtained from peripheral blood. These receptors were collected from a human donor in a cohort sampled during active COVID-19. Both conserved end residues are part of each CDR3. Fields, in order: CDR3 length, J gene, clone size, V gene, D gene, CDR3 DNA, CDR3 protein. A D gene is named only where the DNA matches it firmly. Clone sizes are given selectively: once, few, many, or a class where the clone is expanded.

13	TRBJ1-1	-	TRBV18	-	TGTGCCAGCTCAAGCGCCCCGGACACTGAAGCTTTCTTT	CASSSAPDTEAFF
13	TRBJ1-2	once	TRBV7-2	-	TGTGCCAGCAGCTTGGACAGCCCGGGGAGCTACACCTTC	CASSLDSPGSYTF
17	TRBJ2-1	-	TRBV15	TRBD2	TGTGCCACCAGCAGAGGAAAGTGGACTAGCGGTTACAATGAGCAGTTCTTC	CATSRGKWTSGYNEQFF
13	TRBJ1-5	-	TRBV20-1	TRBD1	TGCAGTGCTAGTACAGGGGGCGGTCAGCCCCAGCATTTT	CSASTGGGQPQHF
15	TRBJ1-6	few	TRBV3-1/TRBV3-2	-	TGTGCCAGCAGCCATGGGAGCTCCTATAATTCACCCCTCCACTTT	CASSHGSSYNSPLHF
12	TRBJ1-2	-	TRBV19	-	TGTGCCAGTCTCAGTTACCGCTATGGCTACACCTTC	CASLSYRYGYTF
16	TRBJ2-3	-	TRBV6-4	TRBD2	TGTGCCAGCAGTGACTCGAGCGGGGGGGCCAAATTTTGGCAGTATTTT	CASSDSSGGAKFWQYF
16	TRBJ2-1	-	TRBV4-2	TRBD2	TGTGCCAGCAGCCTTGTGGGGACTAGCGTTTACAATGAGCAGTTCTTC	CASSLVGTSVYNEQFF
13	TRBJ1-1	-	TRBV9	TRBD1	TGTGCCAGCAGCGCCCCAGGGGGCACTGAAGCTTTCTTT	CASSAPGGTEAFF
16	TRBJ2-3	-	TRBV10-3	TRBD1	TGTGCCATCTCCGCCCAGAGGACAGGCCCCTCAGATACGCAGTATTTT	CAISAQRTGPSDTQYF
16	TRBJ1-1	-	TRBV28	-	TGTGCCAGCAGTTCACATCCGGGAACCCTGAACACTGAAGCTTTCTTT	CASSSHPGTLNTEAFF
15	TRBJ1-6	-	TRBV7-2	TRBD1	TGTGCCAGCAGCCAGACAGGGAGGCATAATTCACCCCTCCACTTT	CASSQTGRHNSPLHF
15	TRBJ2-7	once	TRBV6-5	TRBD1	TGTGCCAGCAGTTACTCGTGGGACAGGCCCACCGAGCAGTACTTC	CASSYSWDRPTEQYF
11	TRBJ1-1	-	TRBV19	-	TGTGCCAGTAAGACAGGACCAAGAGCTTTCTTT	CASKTGPRAFF
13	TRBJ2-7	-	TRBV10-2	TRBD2	TGCGCCAGCAGACTAGCGGGGGACTACGAGCAGTACTTC	CASRLAGDYEQYF
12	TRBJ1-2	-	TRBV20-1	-	TGCAGTGCTAGTCCCCAGGACTATGGCTACACCTTC	CSASPQDYGYTF
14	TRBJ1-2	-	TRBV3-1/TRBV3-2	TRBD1	TGTGCCAGCAGCCCCAGGGGGTCTAACTATGGCTACACCTTC	CASSPRGSNYGYTF
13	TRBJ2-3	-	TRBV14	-	TGTGCCAGCAGCCAACAGAGCACAGATACGCAGTATTTT	CASSQQSTDTQYF
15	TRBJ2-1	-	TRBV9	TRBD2	TGTGCCAGCAGCGTAGTGACTAGCGGGACCCATGAGCAGTTCTTC	CASSVVTSGTHEQFF
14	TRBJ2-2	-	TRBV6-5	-	TGTGCCAGCAAACCGGGGGGCGCAAGCGGGGAGCTGTTTTTT	CASKPGGASGELFF